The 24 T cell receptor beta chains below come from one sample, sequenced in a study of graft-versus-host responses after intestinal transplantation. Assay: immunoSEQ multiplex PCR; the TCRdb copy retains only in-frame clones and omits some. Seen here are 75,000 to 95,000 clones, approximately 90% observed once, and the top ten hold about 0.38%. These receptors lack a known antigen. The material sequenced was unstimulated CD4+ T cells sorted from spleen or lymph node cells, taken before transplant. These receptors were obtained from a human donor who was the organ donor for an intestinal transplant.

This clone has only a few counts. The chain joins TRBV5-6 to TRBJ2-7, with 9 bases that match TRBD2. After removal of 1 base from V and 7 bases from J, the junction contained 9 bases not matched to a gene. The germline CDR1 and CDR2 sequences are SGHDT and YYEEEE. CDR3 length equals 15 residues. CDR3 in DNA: TGTGCCAGCAGCTTGCCCGACGTAGCGGGGGCAGAGCAGTACTTC. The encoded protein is CASSLPDVAGAEQYF.

CDR3 bases: TGTGCCAGCAGGAAGGAGACAGCCTATAGCAATCAGCCCCAGCATTTT. Translation gives CASRKETAYSNQPQHF. The chain employs TRBV2 and TRBJ1-5; maybe TRBD1 (5 bases). V gave up 6 bases and J gave up 0 bases, with 15 bases separating them. The germline gives CDR1 SNHLY, CDR2 FYNNEI. The CDR3 consists of 16 residues.

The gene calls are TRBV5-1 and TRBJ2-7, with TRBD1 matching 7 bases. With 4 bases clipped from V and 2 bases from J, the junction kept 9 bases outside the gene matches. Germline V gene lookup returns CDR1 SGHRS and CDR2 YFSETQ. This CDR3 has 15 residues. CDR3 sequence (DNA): TGCGCCAGCAGCCCAATGAGCCAGGGGGCCTACGAGCAGTACTTC. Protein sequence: CASSPMSQGAYEQYF.

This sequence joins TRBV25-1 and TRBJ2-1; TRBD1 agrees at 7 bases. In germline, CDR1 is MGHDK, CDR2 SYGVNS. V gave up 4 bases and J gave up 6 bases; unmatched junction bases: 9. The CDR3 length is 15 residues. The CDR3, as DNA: TGTGCCAGCAGTGGACAGGGTGGCCCCGGCAATGAGCAGTTCTTC. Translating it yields CASSGQGGPGNEQFF. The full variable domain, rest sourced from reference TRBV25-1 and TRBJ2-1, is EADIYQTPRYLVIGTGKKITLECSQTMGHDKMYWYQQDPGMELHLIHYSYGVNSTEKGDLSSESTVSRIRTEHFPLTLESARPSHTSQYLCASSGQGGPGNEQFFGPGTRLTVL.

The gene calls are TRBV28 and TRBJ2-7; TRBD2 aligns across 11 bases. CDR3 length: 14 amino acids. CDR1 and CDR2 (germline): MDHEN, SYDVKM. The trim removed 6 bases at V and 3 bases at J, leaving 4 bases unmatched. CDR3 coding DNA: TGTGCCAGCAGCCGACTAGCGGGAAACTACGAGCAGTACTTC. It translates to CASSRLAGNYEQYF.

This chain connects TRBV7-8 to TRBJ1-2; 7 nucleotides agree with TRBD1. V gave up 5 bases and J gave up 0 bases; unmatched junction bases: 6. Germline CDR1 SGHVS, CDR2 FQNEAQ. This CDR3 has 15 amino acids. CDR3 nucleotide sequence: TGTGCCAGCAGCCGGACAGGACCGACTAACTATGGCTACACCTTC. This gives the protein CASSRTGPTNYGYTF.

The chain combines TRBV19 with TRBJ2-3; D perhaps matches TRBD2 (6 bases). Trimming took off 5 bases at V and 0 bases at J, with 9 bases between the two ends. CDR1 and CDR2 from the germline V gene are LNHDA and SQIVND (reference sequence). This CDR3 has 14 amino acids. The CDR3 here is CASSPGTSTDTQYF. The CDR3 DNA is TGTGCCAGTAGTCCAGGGACTAGCACAGATACGCAGTATTTT.

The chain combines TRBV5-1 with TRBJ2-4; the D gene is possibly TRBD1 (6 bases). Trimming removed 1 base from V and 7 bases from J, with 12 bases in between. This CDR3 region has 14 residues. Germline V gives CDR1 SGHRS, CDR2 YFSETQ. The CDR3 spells CASSLFSGVNIQYF. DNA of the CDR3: TGCGCCAGCAGCTTGTTTTCAGGGGTGAACATTCAGTACTTC.

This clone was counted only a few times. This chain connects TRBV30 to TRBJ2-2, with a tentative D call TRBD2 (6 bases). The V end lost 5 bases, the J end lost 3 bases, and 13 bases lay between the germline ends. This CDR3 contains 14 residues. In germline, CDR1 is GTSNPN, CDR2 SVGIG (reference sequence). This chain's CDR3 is CAWGSGAYTGELFF. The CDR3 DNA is TGTGCCTGGGGTAGCGGAGCCTACACCGGGGAGCTGTTTTTT.

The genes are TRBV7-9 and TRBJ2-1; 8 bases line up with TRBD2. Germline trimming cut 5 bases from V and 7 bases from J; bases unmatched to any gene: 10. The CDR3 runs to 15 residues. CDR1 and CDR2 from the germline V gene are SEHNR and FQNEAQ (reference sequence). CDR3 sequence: CASSLGAGVWNEQFF. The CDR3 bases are TGTGCCAGCAGCCTAGGAGCGGGAGTTTGGAATGAGCAGTTCTTC.

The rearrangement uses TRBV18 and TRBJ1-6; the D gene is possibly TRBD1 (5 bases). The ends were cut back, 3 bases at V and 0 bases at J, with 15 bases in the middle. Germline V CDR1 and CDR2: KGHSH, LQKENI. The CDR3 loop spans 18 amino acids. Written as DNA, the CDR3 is TGTGCCAGCTCACCTAACGTAGGGGCGAGCTCCTATAATTCACCCCTCCACTTT. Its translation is CASSPNVGASSYNSPLHF.

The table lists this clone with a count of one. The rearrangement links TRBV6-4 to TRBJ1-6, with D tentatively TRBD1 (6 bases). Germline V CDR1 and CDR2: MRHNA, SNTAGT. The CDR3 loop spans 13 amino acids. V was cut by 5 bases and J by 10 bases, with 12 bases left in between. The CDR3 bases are TGTGCCAGCAGTACAGGGATACGGTCACCCCTCCACTTT. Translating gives CASSTGIRSPLHF.

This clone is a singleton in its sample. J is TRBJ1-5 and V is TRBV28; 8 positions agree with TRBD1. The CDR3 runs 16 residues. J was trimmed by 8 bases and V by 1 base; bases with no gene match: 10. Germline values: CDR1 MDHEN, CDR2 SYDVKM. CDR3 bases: TGTGCCAGCAGTTTATACGGGACAGGCCCTCTCAAGCCCCAGCATTTT. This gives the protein CASSLYGTGPLKPQHF.

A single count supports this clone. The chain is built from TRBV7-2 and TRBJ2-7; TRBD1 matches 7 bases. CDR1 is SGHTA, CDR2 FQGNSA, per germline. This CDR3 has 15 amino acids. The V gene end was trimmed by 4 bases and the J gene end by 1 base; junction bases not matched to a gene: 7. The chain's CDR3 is CASSSKGQPSYEQYF. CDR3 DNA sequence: TGTGCCAGCAGCTCGAAGGGACAGCCATCCTACGAGCAGTACTTC.

The CDR3 protein is CASSPIPGQGTRNEQFF. DNA for the CDR3: TGTGCCAGCAGCCCAATTCCGGGACAGGGGACTCGGAATGAGCAGTTCTTC. The V call is TRBV5-6, the J call TRBJ2-1, with 10 positions matching TRBD1. V lost 4 bases and J lost 7; bases outside the gene matches: 14. The CDR3 sequence is 17 residues long. Per the germline V gene, CDR1 is SGHDT and CDR2 is YYEEEE.

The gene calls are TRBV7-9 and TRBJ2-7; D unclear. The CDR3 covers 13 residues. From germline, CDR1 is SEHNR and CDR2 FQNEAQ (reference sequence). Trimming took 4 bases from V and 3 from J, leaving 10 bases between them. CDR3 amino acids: CASSSYSSYEQYF. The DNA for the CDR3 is TGTGCCAGCAGCTCGTACAGTAGCTACGAGCAGTACTTC.

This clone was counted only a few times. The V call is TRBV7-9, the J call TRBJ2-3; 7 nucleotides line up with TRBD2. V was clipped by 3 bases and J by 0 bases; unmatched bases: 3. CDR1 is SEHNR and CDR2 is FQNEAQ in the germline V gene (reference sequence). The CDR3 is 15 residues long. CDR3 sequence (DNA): TGTGCCAGCAGCTTTAGCGGGCTCAGCACAGATACGCAGTATTTT. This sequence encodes CASSFSGLSTDTQYF.

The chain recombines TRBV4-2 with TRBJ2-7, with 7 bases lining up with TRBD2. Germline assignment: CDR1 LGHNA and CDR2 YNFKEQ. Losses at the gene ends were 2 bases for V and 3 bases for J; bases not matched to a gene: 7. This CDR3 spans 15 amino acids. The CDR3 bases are TGTGCCAGCAGCCAACCGGAGAAGCGGGGCTACGAGCAGTACTTC. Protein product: CASSQPEKRGYEQYF.

CDR3 in DNA: TGCGCCAGCAGCCCGGGACTTGGTGCAGATACGCAGTATTTT. This gives the protein CASSPGLGADTQYF. The chain has TRBV5-1 and TRBJ2-3; TRBD2 might be the D (6 bases). V was clipped by 4 bases and J by 4 bases, with 13 bases between them. CDR1 is SGHRS and CDR2 is YFSETQ in the germline V gene. The CDR3 covers 14 residues.

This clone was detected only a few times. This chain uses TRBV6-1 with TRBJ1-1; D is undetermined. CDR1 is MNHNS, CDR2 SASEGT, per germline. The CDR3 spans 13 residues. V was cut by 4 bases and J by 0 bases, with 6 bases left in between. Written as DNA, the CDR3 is TGTGCCAGCAGTGCCTCTTTGAACACTGAAGCTTTCTTT. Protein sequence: CASSASLNTEAFF.

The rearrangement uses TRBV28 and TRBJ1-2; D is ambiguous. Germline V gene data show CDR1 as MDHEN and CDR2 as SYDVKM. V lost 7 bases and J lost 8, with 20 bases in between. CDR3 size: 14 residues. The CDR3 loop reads CASTVDQAFGGYTF. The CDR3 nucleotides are TGTGCCAGCACCGTTGACCAGGCTTTTGGGGGCTACACCTTC.

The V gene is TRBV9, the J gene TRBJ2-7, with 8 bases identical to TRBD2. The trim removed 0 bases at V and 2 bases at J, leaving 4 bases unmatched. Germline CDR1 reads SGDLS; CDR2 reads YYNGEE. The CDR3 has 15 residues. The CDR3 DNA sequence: TGTGCCAGCAGCGTAGCTTCGCGGGGGGCCTACGAGCAGTACTTC. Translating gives CASSVASRGAYEQYF.

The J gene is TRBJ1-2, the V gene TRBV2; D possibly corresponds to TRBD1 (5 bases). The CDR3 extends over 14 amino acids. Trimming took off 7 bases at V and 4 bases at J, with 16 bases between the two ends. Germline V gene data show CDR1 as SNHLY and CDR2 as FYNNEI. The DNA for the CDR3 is TGTGCCAGCACGCCCTCGGGGGATTTCTATGGCTACACCTTC. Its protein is CASTPSGDFYGYTF.

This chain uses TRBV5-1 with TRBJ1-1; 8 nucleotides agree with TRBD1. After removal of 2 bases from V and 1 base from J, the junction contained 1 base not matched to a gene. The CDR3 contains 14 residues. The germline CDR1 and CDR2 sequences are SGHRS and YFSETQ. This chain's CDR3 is CASSFTGGNTEAFF. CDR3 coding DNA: TGCGCCAGCAGCTTCACAGGGGGGAACACTGAAGCTTTCTTT.